This TCR beta chain was identified during a study of CD8+ T cells in alopecia areata (dated 2018 in TCRdb). In terms of the full investigation: Treated patients were enrolled in an open-label pilot trial of oral tofacitinib, 5 to 10 mg twice daily, for moderate-to-severe alopecia areata. Tofacitinib-treated patients had biopsies at baseline and at 4 and 24 weeks of treatment, with a later scalp biopsy in several patients. The SALT score, which quantifies the percentage of affected scalp surface area, was used to measure disease severity in treated patients. Scalp clonality was compared across normal scalp (n=4), patchy alopecia areata scalp (n=8), and alopecia totalis/universalis scalp (n=8). On the human side, TCRbeta sequencing was run on scalp tissue and on sorted CD4+ and CD8+ peripheral blood T cells from healthy controls and from alopecia areata patients with either patchy or totalis/universalis disease. TCRbeta CDR3 regions were amplified by immunoSEQ multiplex PCR with 35 Vbeta forward and 13 Jbeta reverse primers. Tofacitinib was administered for 6 to 18 months, and 6 months of follow-up off drug were then conducted to assess delayed response and recurrence. In both human patients and the C3H/HeJ mouse model, the study applied high-throughput TCRbeta sequencing to look at T cell clonal expansion in alopecia areata. The RNA source kit depended on sample type: the PAXgene miRNA kit for fixed scalp, the miRNeasy kit for PBMCs, and the RNeasy kit for mouse skin. Results the study describes overall, beyond this receptor: During tofacitinib treatment, many expanded lesional clones remained in scalp and blood, and this persistence may partly explain relapse after treatment is stopped. Shared TCR sequences between patients were less evident than in mice, which may be partly attributable to HLA diversity in the patient population. With tofacitinib, both scalp clonality and the number of expanded CD8+ clones among the top 100 scalp clones went down significantly. Compared with normal scalp, lesional scalp had higher clonality and more expanded CD8+ clones, particularly in alopecia totalis/universalis, a pattern that suggests antigenic drive. Resident alphabeta T cells in normal human skin are also sequenced, complicating scalp TCR repertoire analysis, unlike mouse skin dominated by gammadelta T cells. Because the treated cohort was small and had just a single nonresponder, larger studies are needed to establish links between baseline CD8+ expansion and response.

The treatment or condition label, as the study defines it: oral pan-JAK inhibitor, 5-10 mg twice daily. Lesional scalp punch biopsies and peripheral blood were collected from alopecia areata patients. PBMCs were isolated by density centrifugation and stained for CD3, CD4 and CD8, after which CD4+ and CD8+ T cells were sorted on a FACSAria. Receptor libraries were prepared by the immunoSEQ multiplex PCR assay. RNA was extracted from all samples and reverse transcribed into cDNA, which served as template for TCR sequencing. SuperScript III was used for first-strand cDNA synthesis, primed with a 2:1 mix of oligo-dT and random hexamers. A synthetic immune receptor repertoire was used to assess amplification bias, and residual bias was removed computationally. As for how the authors treated the data: Raw reads were preprocessed for error removal, and CDR3 was defined according to IMGT conventions as running from the conserved cysteine to phenylalanine. Clonality was calculated as 1 minus Shannon entropy normalized by log2 of the number of productive unique TCRs. Whether each scalp clone was CD4 or CD8 was inferred by checking scalp TCRbeta sequences against the CD4 and CD8 repertoires from sorted blood. TCRdb holds this immuneACCESS table with in-frame rearrangements only. Some clones are missing; in checked studies, unresolved V genes explain under half, and the rest has no known cause. V and J calls and clone size are given by that table; D and trimming were obtained from the DNA. The sample contains roughly 180,000 clones, approximately 51% of them found a single time. The ten largest clones represent about 9.4% of the sample.

In the case of this clone: Its antigen target is currently unknown. Base qualities were left out, and no much larger clone turns up one base away.

Clipping removes 3 bases from V and 2 bases from J, with 0 as the unmatched junction base count. CDR1 is given as LGHNA and CDR2 as YNFKEQ, both from the germline V gene. Counted from cysteine to phenylalanine, this CDR3 has 13 amino acids. The only DNA kept is the CDR3, 39 bases in frame from the first base. The sample was CD8+ T cells sorted from blood, taken at week 52, from a patient treated with tofacitinib. Rearrangement joined TRBV4-2 to TRBJ2-7; 8 bases in the junction line up with TRBD2. This receptor was identified in a human donor with alopecia areata. This receptor has the CDR3 CASSQGLAYEQYF. The DNA sequence is TGTGCCAGCAGCCAGGGACTAGCCTACGAGCAGTACTTC.